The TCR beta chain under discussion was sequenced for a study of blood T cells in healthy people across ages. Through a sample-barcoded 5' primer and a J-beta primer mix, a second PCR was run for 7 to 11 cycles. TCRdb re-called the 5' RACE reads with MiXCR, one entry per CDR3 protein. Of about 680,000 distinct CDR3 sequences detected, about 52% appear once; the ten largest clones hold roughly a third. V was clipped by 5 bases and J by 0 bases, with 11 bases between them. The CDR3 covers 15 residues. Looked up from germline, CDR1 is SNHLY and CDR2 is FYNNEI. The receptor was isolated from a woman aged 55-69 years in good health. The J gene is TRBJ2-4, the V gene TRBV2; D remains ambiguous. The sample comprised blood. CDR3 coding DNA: TGTGCCAGCAGTCAAGGGCGGTTAGCCAAAAACATTCAGTACTTC. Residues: CASSQGRLAKNIQYF.